This TCR beta chain derives from a study of stem cell transplantation in POMP-related autoinflammatory disease. Looking at the study overall: Impaired MHC class I-dependent CD8+ differentiation was hypothesized from defective thymoproteasomes. Before transplant: CD4+ naive skewing, low CD8+ proportions, reduced cytokine secretion.

Study-wide results and caveats: In patients with PRAID, every analyzed T-cell subset tended to show lower diversity and higher clonality. Patients with PRAID showed a restricted number of unique TRB V-J gene pairings.

Germline CDR1 MNHEY, CDR2 SVGAGI. The CDR3 has 13 residues. V trimming: 2 bases; J trimming: 5 bases; junction bases outside the gene matches: 2. Remarks on this clone: Its specificity is not known.

PRAID featured prominent immunodeficiency. The protocol was immunoSEQ multiplex PCR, while the TCRdb copy is restricted to in-frame clones and leaves out a portion. The data show thousands of clones, with approximately 90% seen just once and around 2.5% held by the top ten. The sequence was obtained from a human donor with POMP-related autoinflammation and immune dysregulation (PRAID). The chain joins TRBV6-5 to TRBJ1-1, with 7 bases that match TRBD1. The source was CD8+ T cells from PBMCs, collected before stem cell transplantation. CDR3 bases: TGTGCCAGCAGTTACGGCAGGGGGACTGAAGCTTTCTTT. It yields the protein CASSYGRGTEAFF.